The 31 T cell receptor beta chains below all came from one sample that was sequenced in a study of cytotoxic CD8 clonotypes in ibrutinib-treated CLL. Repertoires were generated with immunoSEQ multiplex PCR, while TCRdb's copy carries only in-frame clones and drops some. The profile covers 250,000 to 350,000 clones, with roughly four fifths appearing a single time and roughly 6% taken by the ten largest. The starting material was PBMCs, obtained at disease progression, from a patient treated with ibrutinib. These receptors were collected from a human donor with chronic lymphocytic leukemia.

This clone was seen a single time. CDR3 sequence (DNA): TGTGCCAGCAGTTCGTTAGCGGGAGTTAACCACAATGAGCAGTTCTTC. Its translation is CASSSLAGVNHNEQFF. The chain couples TRBV28 to TRBJ2-1; the match to TRBD2 covers 9 bases. The CDR3 contains 16 residues. CDR1 is MDHEN and CDR2 is SYDVKM in the germline V gene. J was trimmed by 5 bases and V by 4 bases; bases with no gene match: 9.

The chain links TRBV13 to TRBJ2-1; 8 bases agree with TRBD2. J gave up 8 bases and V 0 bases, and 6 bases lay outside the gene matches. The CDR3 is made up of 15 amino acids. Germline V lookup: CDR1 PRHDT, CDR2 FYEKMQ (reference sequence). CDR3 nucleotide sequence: TGTGCCAGCAGCTTAGGAGGTAGCGGGATCTATGAGCAGTTCTTC. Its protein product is CASSLGGSGIYEQFF.

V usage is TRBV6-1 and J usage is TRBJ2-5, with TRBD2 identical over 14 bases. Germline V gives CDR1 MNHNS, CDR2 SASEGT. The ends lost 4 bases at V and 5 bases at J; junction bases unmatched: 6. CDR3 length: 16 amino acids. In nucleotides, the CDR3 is TGTGCCAGCAGTGGTCGACTAGCGGGGGGGCCTGAGACCCAGTACTTC. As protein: CASSGRLAGGPETQYF.

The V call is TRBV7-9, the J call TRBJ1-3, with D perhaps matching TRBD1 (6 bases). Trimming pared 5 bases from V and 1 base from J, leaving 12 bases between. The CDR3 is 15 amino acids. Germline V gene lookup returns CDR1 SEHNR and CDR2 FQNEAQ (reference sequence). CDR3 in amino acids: CASSKPRGSGNTIYF. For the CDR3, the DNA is TGTGCCAGCAGCAAACCCAGGGGTTCTGGAAACACCATATATTTT.

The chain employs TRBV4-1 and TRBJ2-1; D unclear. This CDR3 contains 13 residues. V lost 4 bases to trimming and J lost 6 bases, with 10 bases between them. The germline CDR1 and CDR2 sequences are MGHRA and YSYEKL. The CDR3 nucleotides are TGCGCCAGCAGCCGCCTTATAGTCAATGAGCAGTTCTTC. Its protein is CASSRLIVNEQFF.

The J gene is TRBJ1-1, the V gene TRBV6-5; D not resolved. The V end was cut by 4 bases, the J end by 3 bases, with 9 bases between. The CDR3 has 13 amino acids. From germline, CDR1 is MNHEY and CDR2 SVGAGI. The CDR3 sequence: CASSSHGDTEAFF. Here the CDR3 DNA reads TGTGCCAGCAGTTCCCACGGGGACACTGAAGCTTTCTTT.

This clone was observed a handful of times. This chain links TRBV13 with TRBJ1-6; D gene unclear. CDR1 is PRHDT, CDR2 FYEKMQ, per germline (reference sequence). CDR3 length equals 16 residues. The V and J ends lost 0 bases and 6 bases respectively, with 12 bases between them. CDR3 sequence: CASSLGLALGNSPLHF. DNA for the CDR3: TGTGCCAGCAGCTTAGGCCTGGCGTTGGGTAATTCACCCCTCCACTTT.

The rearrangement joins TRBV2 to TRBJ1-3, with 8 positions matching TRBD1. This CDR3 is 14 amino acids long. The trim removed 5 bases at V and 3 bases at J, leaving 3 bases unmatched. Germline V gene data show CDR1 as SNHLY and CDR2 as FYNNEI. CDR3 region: CASSRTGNGNTIYF. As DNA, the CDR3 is TGTGCCAGCAGTCGGACAGGGAATGGAAACACCATATATTTT.

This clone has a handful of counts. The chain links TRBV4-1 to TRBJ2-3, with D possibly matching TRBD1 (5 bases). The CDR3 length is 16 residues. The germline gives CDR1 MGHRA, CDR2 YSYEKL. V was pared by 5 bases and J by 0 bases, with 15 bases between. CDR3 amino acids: CASSLDDSFSTDTQYF. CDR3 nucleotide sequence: TGCGCCAGCAGCTTGGATGACAGTTTCAGCACAGATACGCAGTATTTT.

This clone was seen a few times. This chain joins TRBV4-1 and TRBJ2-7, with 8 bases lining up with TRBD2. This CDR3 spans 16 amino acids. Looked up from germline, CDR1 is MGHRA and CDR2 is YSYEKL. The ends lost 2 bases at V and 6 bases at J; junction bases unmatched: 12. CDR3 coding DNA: TGCGCCAGCAGCCAACCCTCCGGGACTAGAAGTCGCGAGCAGTACTTC. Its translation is CASSQPSGTRSREQYF.

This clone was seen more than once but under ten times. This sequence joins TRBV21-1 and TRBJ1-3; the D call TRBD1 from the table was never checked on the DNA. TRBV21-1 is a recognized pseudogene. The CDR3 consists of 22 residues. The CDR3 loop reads CASSKFADRDSEGQSSGNTIYF. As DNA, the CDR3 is TGTGCCAGCAGCAAATTTGCGGATAGGGACAGCGAAGGTCAGAGCTCTGGAAACACCATATATTTT.

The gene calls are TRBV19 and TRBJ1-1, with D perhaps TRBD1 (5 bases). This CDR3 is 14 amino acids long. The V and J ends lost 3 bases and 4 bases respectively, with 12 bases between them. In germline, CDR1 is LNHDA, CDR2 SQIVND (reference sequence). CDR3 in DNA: TGTGCCAGTAGTATCGGGGGTTGGGGCACTGAAGCTTTCTTT. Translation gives CASSIGGWGTEAFF. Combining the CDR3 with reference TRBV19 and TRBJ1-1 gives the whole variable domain DGGITQSPKYLFRKEGQNVTLSCEQNLNHDAMYWYRQDPGQGLRLIYYSQIVNDFQKGDIAEGYSVSREKKESFPLTVTSAQKNPTAFYLCASSIGGWGTEAFFGQGTRLTVV.

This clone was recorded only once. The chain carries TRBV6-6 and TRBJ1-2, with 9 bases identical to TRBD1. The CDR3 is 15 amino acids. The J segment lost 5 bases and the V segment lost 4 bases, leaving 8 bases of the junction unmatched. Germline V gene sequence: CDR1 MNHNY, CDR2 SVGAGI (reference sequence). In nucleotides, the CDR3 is TGTGCCAGCAGTTCCCGGGACAGGGCCTTATATGGCTACACCTTC. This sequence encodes CASSSRDRALYGYTF.

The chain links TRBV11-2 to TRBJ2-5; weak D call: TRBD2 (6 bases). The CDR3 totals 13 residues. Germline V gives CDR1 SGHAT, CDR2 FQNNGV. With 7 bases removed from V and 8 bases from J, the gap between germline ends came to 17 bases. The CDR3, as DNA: TGTGCCAGCACCGGAGGGGCCCTACTTACCCAGTACTTC. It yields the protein CASTGGALLTQYF.

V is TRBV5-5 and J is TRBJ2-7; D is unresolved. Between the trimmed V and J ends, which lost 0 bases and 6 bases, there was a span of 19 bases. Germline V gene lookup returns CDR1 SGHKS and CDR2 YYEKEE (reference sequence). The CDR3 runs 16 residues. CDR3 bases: TGTGCCAGCAGCTTGGCGCTCCTCGTGGGATCGGGCGAGCAGTACTTC. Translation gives CASSLALLVGSGEQYF.

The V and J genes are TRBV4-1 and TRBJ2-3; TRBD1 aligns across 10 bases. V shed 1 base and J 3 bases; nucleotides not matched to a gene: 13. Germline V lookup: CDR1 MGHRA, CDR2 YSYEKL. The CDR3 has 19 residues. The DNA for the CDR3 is TGCGCCAGCAGCCAAGCCTCAGCATGGACAGGGGGTCGGACAGATACGCAGTATTTT. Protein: CASSQASAWTGGRTDTQYF.

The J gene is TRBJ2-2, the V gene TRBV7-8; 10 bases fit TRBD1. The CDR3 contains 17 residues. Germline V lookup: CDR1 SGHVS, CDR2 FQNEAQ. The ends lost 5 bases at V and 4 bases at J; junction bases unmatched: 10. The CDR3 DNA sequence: TGTGCCAGCAGCATCCTGACGGGACAGGGGAGCACCGGGGAGCTGTTTTTT. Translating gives CASSILTGQGSTGELFF.

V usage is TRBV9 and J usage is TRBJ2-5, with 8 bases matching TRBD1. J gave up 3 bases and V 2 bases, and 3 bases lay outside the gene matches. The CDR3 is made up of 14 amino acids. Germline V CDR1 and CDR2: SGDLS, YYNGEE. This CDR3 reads CASSVWTGKETQYF. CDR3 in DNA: TGTGCCAGCAGCGTCTGGACAGGGAAAGAGACCCAGTACTTC.

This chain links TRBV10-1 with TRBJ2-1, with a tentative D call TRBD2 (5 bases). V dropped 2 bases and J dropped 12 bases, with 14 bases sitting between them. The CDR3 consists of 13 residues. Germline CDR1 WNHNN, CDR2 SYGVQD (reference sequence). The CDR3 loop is CASSEKYVAGQFF. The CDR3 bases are TGCGCCAGCAGTGAGAAATATGTGGCGGGGCAGTTCTTC.

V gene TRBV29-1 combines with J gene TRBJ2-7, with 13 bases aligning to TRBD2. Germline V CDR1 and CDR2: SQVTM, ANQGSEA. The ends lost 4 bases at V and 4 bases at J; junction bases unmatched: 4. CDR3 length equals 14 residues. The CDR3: CSVGTSGSPYEQYF. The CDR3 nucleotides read TGCAGCGTTGGGACTAGCGGGAGTCCGTACGAGCAGTACTTC.

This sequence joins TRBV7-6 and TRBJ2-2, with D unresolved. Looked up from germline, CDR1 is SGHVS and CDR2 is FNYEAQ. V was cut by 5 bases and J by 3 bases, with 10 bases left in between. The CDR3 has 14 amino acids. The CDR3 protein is CASSLQGYTGELFF. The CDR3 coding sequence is TGTGCCAGCAGCCTGCAAGGGTACACCGGGGAGCTGTTTTTT.

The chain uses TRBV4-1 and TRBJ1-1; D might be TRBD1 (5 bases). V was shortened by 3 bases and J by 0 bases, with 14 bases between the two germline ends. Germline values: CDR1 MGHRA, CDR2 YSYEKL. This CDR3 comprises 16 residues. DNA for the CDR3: TGCGCCAGCAGCCACCTCCTCGGGGGAATGAACACTGAAGCTTTCTTT. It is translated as CASSHLLGGMNTEAFF.

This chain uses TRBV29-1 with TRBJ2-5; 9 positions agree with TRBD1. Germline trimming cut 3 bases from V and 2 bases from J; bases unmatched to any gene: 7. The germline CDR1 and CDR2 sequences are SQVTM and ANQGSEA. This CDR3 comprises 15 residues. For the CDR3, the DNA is TGCAGCGTTGACCGGACAGGGGCAGAGCAAGAGACCCAGTACTTC. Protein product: CSVDRTGAEQETQYF.

The DNA of the CDR3 is TGTGCCAGCTCACCAAACGCTAATAGCAATCAGCCCCAGCATTTT. Protein: CASSPNANSNQPQHF. V usage is TRBV18 and J usage is TRBJ1-5; unclear D gene. The CDR3 is 15 amino acids. The V end was cut by 2 bases, the J end by 0 bases, with 8 bases between. Germline V gene data show CDR1 as KGHSH and CDR2 as LQKENI.

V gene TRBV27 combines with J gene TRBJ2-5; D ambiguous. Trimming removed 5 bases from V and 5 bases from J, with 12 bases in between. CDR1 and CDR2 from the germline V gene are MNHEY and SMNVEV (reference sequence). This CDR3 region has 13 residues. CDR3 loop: CASSPQAQETQYF. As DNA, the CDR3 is TGTGCCAGCAGTCCCCAAGCCCAGGAGACCCAGTACTTC.

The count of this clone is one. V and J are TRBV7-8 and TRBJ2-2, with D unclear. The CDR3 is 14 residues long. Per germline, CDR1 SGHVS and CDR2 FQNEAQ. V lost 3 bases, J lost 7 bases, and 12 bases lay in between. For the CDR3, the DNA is TGTGCCAGCAGCTTCCGCCTCTTTAGCGGGGAGCTGTTTTTT. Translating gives CASSFRLFSGELFF.

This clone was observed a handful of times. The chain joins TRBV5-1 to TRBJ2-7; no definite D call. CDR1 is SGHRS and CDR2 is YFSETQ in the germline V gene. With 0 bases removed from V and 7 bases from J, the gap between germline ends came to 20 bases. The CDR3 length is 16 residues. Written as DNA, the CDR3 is TGCGCCAGCAGCTTGGGTGGGCACGGGCCAGGTAGGGAGCAGTACTTC. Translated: CASSLGGHGPGREQYF. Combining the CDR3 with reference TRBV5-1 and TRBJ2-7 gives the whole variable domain KAGVTQTPRYLIKTRGQQVTLSCSPISGHRSVSWYQQTPGQGLQFLFEYFSETQRNKGNFPGRFSGRQFSNSRSEMNVSTLELGDSALYLCASSLGGHGPGREQYFGPGTRLTVT.

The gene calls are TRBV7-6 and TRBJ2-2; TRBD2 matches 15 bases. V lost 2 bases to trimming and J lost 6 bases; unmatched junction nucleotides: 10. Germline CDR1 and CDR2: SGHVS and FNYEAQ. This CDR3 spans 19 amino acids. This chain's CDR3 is CASSLPGLAGGSSAGELFF. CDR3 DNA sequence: TGTGCCAGCAGCTTACCGGGACTAGCGGGGGGCTCCTCTGCCGGGGAGCTGTTTTTT.

The CDR3 region has the DNA TGTGCCAGCTCACCACCGAGGGGACGAGAGACCCAGTACTTC. Protein: CASSPPRGRETQYF. V usage is TRBV18 and J usage is TRBJ2-5; perhaps D is TRBD1 or TRBD2 (5 bases each). Deletions cut 0 bases from V and 4 bases from J, with 9 bases between. Germline V lookup: CDR1 KGHSH, CDR2 LQKENI. This CDR3 region has 14 residues.

In nucleotides, the CDR3 is TGTGCCAGCAGCATTAACTACGAGCAGTACTTC. Its translation is CASSINYEQYF. This chain uses TRBV7-9 with TRBJ2-7; no reliable D call. The CDR3 is 11 residues long. Germline V gene data show CDR1 as SEHNR and CDR2 as FQNEAQ (reference sequence). V was shortened by 5 bases and J by 3 bases, with 5 bases between the two germline ends.

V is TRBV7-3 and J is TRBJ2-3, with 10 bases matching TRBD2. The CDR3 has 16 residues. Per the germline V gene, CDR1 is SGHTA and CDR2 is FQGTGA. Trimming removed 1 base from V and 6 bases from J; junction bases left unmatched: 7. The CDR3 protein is CASSLKGTSVIDTQYF. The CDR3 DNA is TGTGCCAGCAGCTTAAAAGGGACTAGCGTAATTGATACGCAGTATTTT.